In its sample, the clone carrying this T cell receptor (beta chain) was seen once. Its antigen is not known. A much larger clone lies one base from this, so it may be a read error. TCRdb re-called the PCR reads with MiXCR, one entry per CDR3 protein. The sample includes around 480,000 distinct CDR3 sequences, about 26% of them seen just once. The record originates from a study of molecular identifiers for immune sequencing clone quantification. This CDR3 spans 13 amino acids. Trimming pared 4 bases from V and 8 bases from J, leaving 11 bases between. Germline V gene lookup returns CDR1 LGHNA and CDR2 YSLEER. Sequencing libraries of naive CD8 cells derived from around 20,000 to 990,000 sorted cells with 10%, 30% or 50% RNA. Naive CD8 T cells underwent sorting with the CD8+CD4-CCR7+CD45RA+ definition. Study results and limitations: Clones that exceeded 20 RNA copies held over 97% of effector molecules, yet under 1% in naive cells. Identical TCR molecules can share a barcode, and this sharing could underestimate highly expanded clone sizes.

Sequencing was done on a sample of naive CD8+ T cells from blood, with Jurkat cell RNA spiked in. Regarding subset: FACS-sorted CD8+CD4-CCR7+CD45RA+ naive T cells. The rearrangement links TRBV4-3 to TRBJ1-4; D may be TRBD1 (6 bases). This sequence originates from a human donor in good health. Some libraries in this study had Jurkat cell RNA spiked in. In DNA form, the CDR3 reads TGCGCCAGCAGCCGAGACAGGAGCGAAAAACTGTTTTTT. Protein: CASSRDRSEKLFF.